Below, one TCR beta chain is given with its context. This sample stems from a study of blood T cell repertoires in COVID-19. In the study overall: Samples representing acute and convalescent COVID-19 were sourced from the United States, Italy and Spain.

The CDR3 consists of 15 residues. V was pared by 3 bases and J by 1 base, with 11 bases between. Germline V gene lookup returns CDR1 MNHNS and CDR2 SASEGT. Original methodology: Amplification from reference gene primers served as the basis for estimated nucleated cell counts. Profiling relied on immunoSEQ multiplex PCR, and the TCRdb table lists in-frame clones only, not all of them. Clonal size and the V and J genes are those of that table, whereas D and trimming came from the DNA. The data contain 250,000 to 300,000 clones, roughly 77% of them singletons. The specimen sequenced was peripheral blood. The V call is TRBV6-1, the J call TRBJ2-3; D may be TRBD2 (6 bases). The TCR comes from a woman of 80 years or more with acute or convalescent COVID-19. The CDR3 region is CASSERRRGTDTQYF. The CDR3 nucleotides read TGTGCCAGCAGTGAGAGAAGGAGGGGCACAGATACGCAGTATTTT.